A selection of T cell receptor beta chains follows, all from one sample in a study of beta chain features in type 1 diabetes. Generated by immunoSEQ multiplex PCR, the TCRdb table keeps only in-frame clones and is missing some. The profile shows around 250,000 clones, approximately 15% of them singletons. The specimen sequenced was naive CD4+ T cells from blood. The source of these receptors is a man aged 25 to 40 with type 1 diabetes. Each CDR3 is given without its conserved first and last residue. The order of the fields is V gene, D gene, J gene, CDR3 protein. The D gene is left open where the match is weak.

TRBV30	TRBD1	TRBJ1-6	AWMGDSPFKLNSPLH
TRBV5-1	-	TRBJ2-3	ASSLAASLSDTQY
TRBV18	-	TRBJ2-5	ASSPRDQETQY
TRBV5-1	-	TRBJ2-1	ASSLQGENEQF
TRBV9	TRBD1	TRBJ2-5	ASSVAPGRGQETQY
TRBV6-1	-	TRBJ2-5	ASSEVPGFQETQY
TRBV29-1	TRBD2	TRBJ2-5	SVMGSGGLQETQY
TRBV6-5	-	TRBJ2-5	ASSPFSEETQY
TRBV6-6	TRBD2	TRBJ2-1	ASRAGLYNEQF
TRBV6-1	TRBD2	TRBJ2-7	ASTSGGSSYEQY
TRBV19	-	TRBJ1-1	ASRDRVNTEAF
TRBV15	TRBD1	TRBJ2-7	ATSRVQGAREQY
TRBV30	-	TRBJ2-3	AWSEGGDTQY
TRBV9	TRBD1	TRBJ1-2	ASSGGSGTESNYGYT
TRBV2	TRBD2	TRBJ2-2	ASRALAGGTGELF
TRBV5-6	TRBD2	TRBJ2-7	ASSSRRTSGLYEQY
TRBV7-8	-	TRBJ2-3	ASSPEVYTDTQY
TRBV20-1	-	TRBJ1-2	SAIGGEGYT
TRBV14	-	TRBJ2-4	ASSQSVWGDIQY
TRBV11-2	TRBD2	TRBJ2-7	ASSSPLAGSYEQY
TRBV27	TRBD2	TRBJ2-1	ASSLMGLAGSDEQF
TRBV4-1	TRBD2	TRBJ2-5	ASSQPRLAGGTQETQY
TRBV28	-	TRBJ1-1	ASSSPAQGTEAF
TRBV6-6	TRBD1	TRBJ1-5	ASSRGQPSNQPQH
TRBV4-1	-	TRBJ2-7	ASSHIGVEQY
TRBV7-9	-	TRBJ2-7	ASSPLGEWGEQY
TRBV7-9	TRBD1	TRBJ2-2	ASSPGTGSTGELF
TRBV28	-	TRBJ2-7	ASTPGQIYEQY
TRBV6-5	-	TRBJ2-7	ASSPGQLNYEQY
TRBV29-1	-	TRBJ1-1	SVVGNMNTEAF
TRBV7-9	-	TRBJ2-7	ASSSTPSSYEQY
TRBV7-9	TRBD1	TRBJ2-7	ASSYLDRDEQY
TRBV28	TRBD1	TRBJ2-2	ASGPTGQGVGELF
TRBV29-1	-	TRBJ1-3	SVVGERAGNTIY
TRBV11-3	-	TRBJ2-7	ASSLARRDYEQY
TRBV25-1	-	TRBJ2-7	ASSEYNSPNYEQY
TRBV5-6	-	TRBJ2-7	ASSLRGGSYEQY
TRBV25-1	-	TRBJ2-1	ASSTNRVSYNEQF
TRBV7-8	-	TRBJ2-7	ASSFLPPGSIPYEQY
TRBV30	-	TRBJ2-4	AWSGLPSTIQY
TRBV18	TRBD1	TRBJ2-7	ASSPPDRSEQY
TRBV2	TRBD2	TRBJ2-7	ASSPSAGGPYEQY
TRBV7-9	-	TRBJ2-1	ASSFRSSYNEQF
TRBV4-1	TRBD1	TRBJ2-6	ASSRTGEDPGANVLT
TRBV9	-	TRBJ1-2	ASSVDQSGFAGYGYT
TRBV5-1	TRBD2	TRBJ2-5	ASQLAGEGKTQY
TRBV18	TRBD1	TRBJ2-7	ASSLGTEDEQY
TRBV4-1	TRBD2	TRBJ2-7	ASSQRRGSSYEQY
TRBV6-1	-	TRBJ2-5	ASSENPEETQY
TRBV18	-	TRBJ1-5	ASSPGGSPQH
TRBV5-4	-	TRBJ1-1	ASSNQQGASTEAF
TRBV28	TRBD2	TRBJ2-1	ASSPGSSGMGEQF